This T cell receptor beta chain was found in a study of blood T cell repertoires in COVID-19 (dated by TCRdb to about 2020). About the study as a whole: The collaborator samples originated in the United States, Italy and Spain and spanned the acute and convalescent phases of COVID-19. The material from the prospective study consisted of cDNA or gDNA derived from T cells, B-cell-depleted T cells, or PBMCs. Deeply sampled blood TCRbeta repertoires from subjects exposed to, actively infected with, or recovered from COVID-19 were included in the dataset. The repertoires were released in a freely available public database meant as a resource for research on the immune response to SARS-CoV-2. The samples were drawn from the first 160 participants of the ongoing ImmuneRACE study and from roughly 1,300 subjects provided by 6 global collaborators. A de-identified subject ID, COVID-19 status, age in years and sex were almost always included in the sample metadata. Where available, HLA class I and class II types were taken from metadata supplied by the sample provider and were not determined by assay-based typing. Paper-wide results and their limitations: The amount of clinical and demographic metadata varied by source and participant and was provided uncurated.

Participants in the prospective study were enrolled through a virtual design, were aged about 18 to 90 years, and lived in approximately 25 United States geographic areas. In the prospective study, cohorts were assigned on the basis of participant-reported clinical history obtained from a screening survey and a study questionnaire. Mobile phlebotomists in the prospective study collected whole blood, serum and a nasopharyngeal or oropharyngeal swab from every participant. Participants in the prospective study had the option to provide additional blood draws and questionnaires over an approximately 2-month period. Before DNA extraction, prospective study blood samples were shipped either frozen or at room temperature. Turning to this clone: Its antigen specificity is not known. Base-call qualities are not available, and no considerably larger clone is one nucleotide away.

TCRbeta CDR3 regions were amplified from genomic DNA by means of the immunoSEQ Assay, a bias-controlled multiplex PCR. As for how the authors treated the data: The number of nucleated cells in each sample was estimated by amplification of reference gene primers within the assay. Sequence reads were collapsed and filtered to measure the absolute abundance of every unique TCRbeta CDR3 rearrangement. Productive Simpson clonality was computed per sample as the square root of Simpson's diversity index over productive rearrangements. As stored in TCRdb, this immuneACCESS dataset retains in-frame rearrangements with V and J assigned. A fraction of the clones does not appear; measured against another copy, unresolved V genes explain less than half of the discrepancy, and the remainder lacks a known reason. The V and J calls and clone size are taken from that table; D and trimming were inferred from the DNA. The sample table holds a few hundred thousand clones, of which approximately 86% were seen once. Of the sample, roughly 4.2% falls within the top ten clones.

CDR1 MNHEY and CDR2 SVGAGI were looked up in the germline V gene. The CDR3, cysteine through phenylalanine, is 14 amino acids long. The read is trimmed to its CDR3 DNA, 42 bases read in frame from base 1. Trimming takes 5 bases off V and 1 base off J; junction bases not matched to a gene: 1. Sequencing input: PBMCs or T cells enriched from blood (not recorded which). The TCR was taken from a woman aged 35 to 49 with acute COVID-19. The sequence links TRBV6-5 to TRBJ1-4, with 7 middle bases fitting TRBD1. This receptor has the CDR3 CASSTGVTNEKLFF. The nucleotide sequence reads TGTGCCAGCAGTACAGGGGTAACTAATGAAAAACTGTTTTTT.